This T cell receptor beta chain was captured in a study of identical twins. The table lists this clonotype with a count of one. Antigen specificity is unknown. All donors comprised healthy Caucasians. Template switching, a step in the protocol, added a universal primer site, and cDNA carried unique molecular identifiers. TCRdb reprocessed the 5' RACE reads via MiXCR and lists one record per CDR3 protein. Of just over 450,000 distinct CDR3 sequences in the sample, more than 13% were seen once. Germline CDR1 and CDR2: LGHNA and YSLEER. The CDR3 has 17 amino acids. Trimming removed 5 bases from V and 2 bases from J; junction bases left unmatched: 11. Findings and caveats of the study: Because invariant MAIT and iNKT cells could be present, zero-insertion analyses could be partly confounded. Low generation probability was overrepresented in out-of-frame alpha sequences shared by twins.

These sequences were also reported in another study, on yellow fever vaccine responses in identical twins.

Input material: CD4+ T cells sorted from blood. This sequence originates from a woman younger than 30 in good health. V is TRBV4-3 and J is TRBJ2-3, with 9 positions matching TRBD2. The CDR3 reads CASSKGDSGRPTDTQYF. CDR3 DNA: TGCGCCAGCAGCAAAGGGGACAGCGGGAGGCCCACAGATACGCAGTATTTT.